Below, one TCR beta chain is given with its context. There are a few counts of this clonotype. This clone's antigen is unknown. Base qualities are not provided; no much larger clone lies one nucleotide away. The sample comes from a study of blood T cells in healthy people across ages (dated by TCRdb to between 2014 and 2017). The study in broad terms: In model experiments, roughly one uniquely barcoded TCR beta cDNA molecule per two T cells was captured by template switching. Using deep sequencing normalized with unique cDNA molecular identifiers, the study measured how TCR beta repertoire diversity changes with age. The donors were divided into four age groups: young (average approximately 17 years), middle-aged (approximately 42), aged (approximately 62) and long-lived (more than 75). To avoid experimental bias, donors of different ages were randomly spread across the sequencing lanes. Using the same blood draw, the study looked at two additional independent replicas of 1 million unique cDNA reads for two donors, one aged 18 to 30 and the other aged 80 or older.

Library preparation used 5' RACE. Sequencing used an Illumina HiSeq 2500. A second PCR of roughly 7 to 12 cycles was run with a J-beta primer mix and a sample-barcoded 5' primer. A template-switch 5' adaptor carrying 12 random nucleotides introduced a unique molecular identifier onto each TCR beta cDNA molecule. Each sample yielded at least 3 million CDR3-containing paired-end reads. The Mint cDNA synthesis kit, primed by a TRBC-specific oligonucleotide, was used to synthesize first-strand cDNA from all RNA. Following uracil-DNA glycosylase treatment, all cDNA underwent a first 18-cycle PCR with the universal primers M1SS and BC2_uni_R. The authors' analysis ran thus. For normalization, 1 million high-quality reads were randomly selected from each sample, with every read carrying a distinct molecular identifier. Instead of being binned into consensus sequences, reads that shared molecular identifiers were thrown out. MiTCR, with a Q25 quality threshold and the strictest error-elimination algorithm, was used for CDR3 identification, clonotype clustering and error correction. A nonparametric unseen species model with Euler transformation was used to estimate a lower bound on total TCR beta diversity. The public sequencing data were trimmed at Q25 with fastp and processed into clonotypes with MiXCR by TCRdb, which kept only in-frame beta chains. Here each entry gathers all rows of one CDR3 protein and keeps the most common genes and DNA. These V and J calls are TCRdb output, not the study's own analysis. The sample has more than 1,400,000 distinct CDR3 sequences on record, around 42% of them singletons. In total, the top ten clones hold roughly 7.9% of the sample.

What the study reported, not specific to this receptor: Donor CMV infection status was unknown, potentially confounding age-related changes in expanded clonotypes. Estimates of total diversity from one million sequenced T cells were regarded as lower bounds and underestimates. The percentage of naive T cells measured by flow cytometry correlated strongly with observed TCR beta diversity. The long-lived group showed more naive CD4+ T cells, fewer expanded clones and increased TCR diversity than the aged group, suggesting age selection. Bulk unsorted PBMC profiling prevented conclusive comparison of naive and antigen-experienced compartments. Observed TCR beta diversity per million T cells fell roughly linearly with age, and a significant reduction was already apparent by age roughly 40.

The donors were around 39 Caucasian individuals from Russia, aged roughly 6 to 90 years, who were systemically healthy. Each donor gave ten milliliters of peripheral blood, drawn into EDTA-treated Vacutainer tubes. PBMCs were isolated by Ficoll-Paque density-gradient centrifugation, with at least 7 million obtained per sample. Trizol reagent was used to extract total RNA from the PBMCs, yielding at least 5.5 micrograms per sample. Naive CD45RAhigh/CD27high T cell percentages were measured by flow cytometry on a PBMC aliquot from every donor. The sample consisted of blood. This clonotype originated in a woman between 18 and 30 years old in good health.

The CDR3 sequence is CSATGTSGYQETQYF. Read as DNA, the sequence is TGCAGTGCAACCGGGACTAGCGGATACCAAGAGACCCAGTACTTC. The rearrangement combines TRBV20-1 with TRBJ2-5; 11 bases in the junction line up with TRBD2. Measured from the cysteine to the phenylalanine, the CDR3 is 15 residues long. Of the read, only the CDR3 DNA is kept; its 45 bases are in frame from base 1. V is cut back by 6 bases and J by 0 bases, with 6 bases in the junction unmatched. From the germline V gene (reference sequence), CDR1 is DFQATT and CDR2 is SNEGSKA.